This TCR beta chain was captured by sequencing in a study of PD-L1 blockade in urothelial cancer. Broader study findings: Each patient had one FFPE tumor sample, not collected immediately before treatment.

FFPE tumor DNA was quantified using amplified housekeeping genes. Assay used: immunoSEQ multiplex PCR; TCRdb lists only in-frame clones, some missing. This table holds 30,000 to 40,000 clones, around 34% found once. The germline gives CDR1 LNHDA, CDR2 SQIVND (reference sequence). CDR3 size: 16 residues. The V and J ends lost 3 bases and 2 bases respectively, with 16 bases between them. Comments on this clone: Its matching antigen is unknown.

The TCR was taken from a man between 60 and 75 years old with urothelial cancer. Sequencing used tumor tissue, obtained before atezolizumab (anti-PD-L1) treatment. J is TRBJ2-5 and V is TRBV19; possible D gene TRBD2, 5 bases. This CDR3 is CASSIRKGAAQETQYF. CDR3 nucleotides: TGTGCCAGTAGTATTCGGAAGGGAGCGGCACAAGAGACCCAGTACTTC.